Sequencing of this T cell receptor (beta chain) was carried out in a study of cytomegalovirus exposure and HLA in healthy donors (dated by TCRdb to the late 2010s). Background on the whole study: An earlier analysis of approximately 590 of the donors reported 250 to 300 Gb of sequence data and around 110 million unique TCR beta sequences from about 179 million T cells. HLA typing covered class I and class II loci at four-digit resolution. The later analysis used no new phenotypic data to find candidate immune exposures, relying instead on TCR beta sequences and their occurrence across donors. The number of typed donors differed by locus: about 620-640 for A, B, C, DRB1 and DQB1; 522 for DQA1; 606 for DPA1; and 400 to 480 for DPB1. Along with the 666-subject first cohort, a separate validation cohort of over 90 different subjects was used. An earlier analysis of several hundred of the donors used high-throughput TCR beta sequencing to judge whether each TCR beta V gene segment behaved as functional or pseudogenic. Genome-wide SNP genotypes for about 65% of the 666 donors were used in a later genetic analysis, which treated that subset as a discovery cohort. The study combined high-throughput TCR immunosequencing, statistical association of individual TCRs with disease status, and machine learning to predict cytomegalovirus infection status. All discovery cohort repertoires had been generated on a single sequencing platform. A later analysis re-analyzed previously published TCR beta repertoires from 660 or so donors and added high-resolution HLA genotyping to study TCR occurrence patterns. An early release covering roughly 580 HLA-typed donors comprised approximately 290 gigabases of sequencing data and tens of millions of unique TCR sequences. Across approximately 400 genotyped donors of the cohort, an average of roughly 200,000 unique TCR beta nucleotide sequences per donor were sequenced, and 15% to 20% of those sequences were non-productive. The T cell repertoires of roughly 660 subjects were profiled by immunosequencing and related to cytomegalovirus serostatus. Roughly five DR-DQ haplotypes were handled as single units for association and clustering because linkage in the cohort was strong. The study was designed to test whether signatures of past pathogen exposure could be identified by cataloging public T cell receptors. Donor age, sex, ethnicity and CMV serostatus were compiled together with the repertoire data. Of the approximately 370 genotyped donors, approximately 81% were placed in the genetic ancestry cluster associated with self-reported Caucasian donors. Study-wide findings and limitations: According to a later analysis, TCR association rates differed among HLA loci, with DRB1 alleles showing the most associated TCRs and HLA-C alleles showing the fewest. CMV serostatus was the only immune exposure information available for the cohort. A later genetic analysis associated a missense DCLRE1C variant with V-gene and J-gene trimming of TCR beta chains, and an independent cohort replicated the association. A later analysis reported that several top co-occurrence clusters appeared linked to parvovirus B19, influenza, CMV and Epstein-Barr virus. When HLA alleles, especially DR and DQ, strongly co-occurred, attributing TCR associations to individual alleles was difficult. According to a later genetic analysis, donors in an Asian-associated ancestry cluster had fewer N-insertions in productive TCRs than the roughly 700-donor mean. A further reported finding was that TCR beta sequences accurately predicted the HLA-A and HLA-B alleles for most subjects in the first cohort. The presence/absence analyses assumed that sequencing depth was roughly uniform across donors, and that assumption may not be true. The earlier analysis of 450 to 700 of the donors excluded roughly 17 rarely observed V segments, including chromosome 9 orphons, because counts were too low. The cohort was sequenced for TCR beta chains only, and without alpha or paired-chain data the features that could be detected were limited. In vitro tests confirmed that a few of the cytomegalovirus-associated TCR beta chains recognize cytomegalovirus antigens. Most TCR sequences were seen in very few donors, while some public TCRs were found in many individuals. In an earlier analysis of 587 of the donors, most TCR beta V segments appeared in productive rearrangements about 87% or about 30% of the time, broadly matching IMGT annotations. At a false discovery rate of 0.05, a later analysis linked fewer than 20,000 TCR beta sequences to specific HLA alleles. Cytomegalovirus status was reported to be diagnosed by the classifier with high specificity and sensitivity in both the original and validation cohorts. Some IMGT-functional V segments, including TRBV6-2 and TRBV6-3, could not be distinguished by the 87-base-pair reads and were therefore excluded. HLA typing was unavailable for some donors at each locus, so association tests used only the typed subset. The sequencing pipeline was judged likely to have produced a cluster of highly shared sequence variants as a technical artifact. The study listed 150 to 200 TCR beta chains as associated with cytomegalovirus. Most CMV-associated TCR beta chains appeared to be HLA-restricted in a later analysis, and the HLA associations seemed to be driven largely by CMV exposure. Linkage disequilibrium might explain the correlated functional status among segregating V segments, but an unknown experimental factor could not be ruled out. In a later analysis, HLA-associated TCR beta chains were found to be more clonally expanded and to have lower generation probabilities than equally common non-associated chains. The authors suggested that the approach could potentially be extended to other disease states and immunological phenotypes.

In total, over 600 healthy bone marrow donors made up the cohort. At the time of sampling, all cohort members were nominally healthy, though unrecorded immune exposures were likely present. The donor was CMV seropositive and was included in the group of 289 seropositive cohort members. Each donor provided a peripheral blood sample, and peripheral blood mononuclear cells were used for TCR beta sequencing. Genomic DNA extraction from the blood cell samples was performed with the Qiagen DNeasy Blood Extraction Kit. The CDR3 starts with the cysteine, ends with the phenylalanine, and has 15 residues. Only CDR3 DNA remains: 45 bases, in frame from the first base. In the germline V gene, CDR1 corresponds to MDHEN and CDR2 to SYDVKM. Clipping removes 5 bases from V and 0 bases from J, with 7 as the unmatched junction base count. Remarks on this clone: Its specific antigen is unknown. No quality values exist for individual bases; no much larger clone is one base distant.

Receptor libraries were prepared by the immunoSEQ multiplex PCR assay. For the multiplex PCR, a mixture combining 60 forward primers for TCR Vbeta segments and 13 reverse primers for TCR Jbeta segments was used. The CDR3 region of rearranged TCR beta genes was amplified from genomic DNA by a multiplex PCR assay. The Illumina HiSeq System was used to sequence the amplified TCR beta libraries as 87-base-pair reads. In the original analysis: A later analysis tallied 75 million to 85 million unique TCR beta chains across the 650 to 750 repertoires, and around 12 million of those chains were shared by two or more donors. Raw reads were error-corrected and collapsed into unique sequences by a nearest-neighbor algorithm in which closely related sequences were merged to remove PCR and sequencing errors. To assign V, D and J gene segments, CDR3 sequences were aligned to IMGT reference sequences. For a sequence to be retained, at least a six-nucleotide match to both a V gene segment and a J gene segment was required. Rearrangements were classified as productive when the CDR3 lacked stop codons and remained in frame with V and J, and all other rearrangements were classified as non-productive. CDR3 was defined according to IMGT convention as the region running from the second conserved V-encoded cysteine to the conserved J-encoded phenylalanine. The earlier analysis of 500 to 600 of the donors excluded sequences that lacked an unambiguous match to a single V gene segment. An earlier analysis of approximately 590 of the donors classified V segments as functional when productive rearrangements were above 56.7% and as segregating when the standard deviation between donors was above 5%. A statistical classification framework was built to diagnose cytomegalovirus status from the catalog of TCR beta chain sequences. In a later analysis, TCR nucleotide sequences were compared against IMGT/GENE-DB human TR gene sequences so that V and J genes could be assigned. In a later analysis, CDR3 sequences and most-parsimonious VDJ recombination scenarios were assigned using the TCRdist pipeline. In a later analysis, every TCR beta chain was defined by the combination of its CDR3 amino acid sequence and its V-gene family, and reads without a unique V-gene family were dropped. A later analysis removed 600 or so highly shared, low-generation-probability nucleotide sequences to deal with suspected cross-contamination and a sequencing artifact. In a later analysis, a clonal expansion index for each public chain was calculated from normalized within-repertoire ranks of inferred template counts. In a later analysis, generation probabilities were computed using a VDJ recombination model fitted to out-of-frame rearrangements, and the results were checked against IGoR. In a later analysis, TCR-TCR, TCR-HLA and TCR-CMV co-occurrence was scored with hypergeometric tests, and a repertoire-size bias correction was applied to TCR pairs. To estimate false discovery rates, a later analysis permuted the HLA or CMV assignments 20 times. In a later analysis, co-occurring TCRs were grouped with DBSCAN, and TCRdist sequence similarity was added when clustering was performed within HLA-allele-positive subsets. Repertoires with fewer than 30,000 or more than 120,000 public chains, plus five repertoires with anomalous nucleotide sharing, were excluded from co-occurrence clustering. Sourced from immuneACCESS, this table was stored by TCRdb with only in-frame sequences that have V and J called. A share of the clones is absent; for the studies checked, an unresolved V gene accounts for under half, and the remainder has no known explanation. Clone size and V and J calls were adopted from that table, with D and trimming inferred from the DNA. Present in this sample are roughly 190,000 clones, around 75% of which were seen just once. The top ten hold roughly 2.8% of the sample.

The specimen was PBMCs. This sequence originates from a woman aged 25 to 45 in good health and CMV-seropositive. Recombination connected TRBV28 to TRBJ2-7; TRBD2 fits 7 bases in the junction. The CDR3: CASSRTSDSSYEQYF. The sequence in DNA is TGTGCCAGCAGTAGGACTAGTGATAGCTCCTACGAGCAGTACTTC.